Below are 13 T cell receptor beta chains sequenced from a single sample in a study of human T cells and chemical hapten exposure. As for time point: pre-sensitization, week 0. Treatment noted: therapeutic diphenylcyclopropenone sensitization with weekly scalp DPC. Via MiXCR, TCRdb re-called the RACE reads, giving one row per CDR3 protein. The sample includes about 260,000 distinct CDR3 sequences, roughly 8.9% of them seen just once. Sequencing used whole blood, obtained in connection with sensitization to the hapten diphenylcyclopropenone (DPC). Receptor source: a woman in her thirties or forties with alopecia areata. Some clones in this sample may be carry-over from other donors' samples.

The chain combines TRBV30 with TRBJ2-1; D not certain. Per germline, CDR1 GTSNPN and CDR2 SVGIG (reference sequence). V lost 3 bases and J lost 8, with 8 bases in between. The CDR3 loop spans 11 amino acids. In nucleotides, the CDR3 is TGTGCCTGGAGCGTAAGTGATGAGCAGTTCTTC. Its translation: CAWSVSDEQFF.

This clonotype has only a few counts. The gene calls are TRBV5-1 and TRBJ2-3, with D perhaps TRBD2 (6 bases). The V end was cut by 3 bases, the J end by 0 bases, with 14 bases between. Germline lookup yields CDR1 SGHRS and CDR2 YFSETQ. This CDR3 has 16 residues. CDR3 nucleotides: TGCGCCAGCAGCTCCTACCCTAGCGTTAGCACAGATACGCAGTATTTT. It yields the protein CASSSYPSVSTDTQYF.

This clonotype showed up just a few times. The gene calls are TRBV6-5 and TRBJ2-7; D call uncertain. The CDR3 runs to 20 residues. The V end was cut by 0 bases, the J end by 2 bases, with 26 bases between. Germline-derived CDR1 and CDR2 are MNHEY and SVGAGI. The CDR3 DNA reads as TGTGCCAGCAGTTACTCAATCGCCGGGCAGGACGCCCGACCCACCTACGAGCAGTACTTC. This codes for CASSYSIAGQDARPTYEQYF.

This clonotype was seen a handful of times. The chain joins TRBV9 to TRBJ2-3; D tentatively reads TRBD1 or TRBD2 (5 bases each). CDR1 and CDR2 (germline): SGDLS, YYNGEE. This CDR3 comprises 15 residues. The V and J ends lost 3 bases and 1 base respectively, with 12 bases between them. CDR3 loop: CASSAGTVGTDTQYF. CDR3 nucleotides: TGTGCCAGCAGCGCAGGGACGGTAGGCACAGATACGCAGTATTTT.

This clonotype was found a few times. The chain uses TRBV7-3 and TRBJ2-1; D is perhaps TRBD1 or TRBD2 (6 bases each). This CDR3 comprises 13 residues. V shed 5 bases and J shed 12 bases, with 17 bases lying between them. The germline CDR1 and CDR2 sequences are SGHTA and FQGTGA. The CDR3 sequence is CASSLGGPNLQFF. CDR3 nucleotides: TGTGCCAGCAGCCTAGGGGGGCCCAACCTGCAGTTCTTC.

This clonotype was detected a few times. The CDR3 DNA sequence: TGTGCCAGCAGTTTAGGGACAGGGTGGGTTAAGTTTGACACCGGGGAGCTGTTTTTT. Translation gives CASSLGTGWVKFDTGELFF. The chain uses TRBV12-3 or TRBV12-4 and TRBJ2-2; TRBD1 matches 8 bases. Trimming removed 1 base from V and 3 bases from J; junction bases left unmatched: 13. The CDR3 loop spans 19 amino acids.

The chain couples TRBV7-2 to TRBJ1-6; a weak D match, TRBD1 (5 bases). CDR1 and CDR2 (germline): SGHTA, FQGNSA. The CDR3 consists of 15 residues. Trimming removed 2 bases from V and 5 bases from J, with 10 bases in between. Written as DNA, the CDR3 is TGTGCCAGCAGCTTACAGGGTGGAGATAATTCACCCCTCCACTTT. Protein product: CASSLQGGDNSPLHF.

The genes are TRBV15 and TRBJ2-1; D ambiguous. The CDR3 is 12 amino acids. V lost 0 bases and J lost 10, with 7 bases in between. Germline CDR1 reads LNHNV; CDR2 reads YYDKDF (reference sequence). CDR3 DNA: TGTGCCACCAGCAGAGAGAACAGAGAGCAGTTCTTC. Its translation: CATSRENREQFF.

The CDR3, as DNA: TGCAGTGCCCCAGTCAGGACTAGCGGCACAGATACGCAGTATTTT. The encoded protein is CSAPVRTSGTDTQYF. The chain employs TRBV20-1 and TRBJ2-3, with 9 bases identical to TRBD2. The CDR3 consists of 15 residues. Germline CDR1 and CDR2: DFQATT and SNEGSKA (reference sequence). V lost 6 bases, J lost 1 base, and 8 bases stayed unmatched.

The chain couples TRBV5-6 to TRBJ2-5; no firm D call. Per germline, CDR1 SGHDT and CDR2 YYEEEE. Trimming took 2 bases from V and 3 from J, leaving 11 bases between them. CDR3 length: 14 residues. The chain's CDR3 is CASSFRASEETQYF. The CDR3 DNA follows: TGTGCCAGCAGCTTTCGGGCCTCGGAAGAGACCCAGTACTTC.

This clonotype was counted between two and nine times. This chain joins TRBV6-5 and TRBJ2-7; 10 bases fit TRBD2. This CDR3 has 17 residues. The J segment lost 0 bases and the V segment lost 0 bases, leaving 5 bases of the junction unmatched. CDR1 is MNHEY, CDR2 SVGAGI, per germline. In DNA form, the CDR3 reads TGTGCCAGCAGTTACTCGAGCGGGGGGGGGCTCTCCTACGAGCAGTACTTC. It translates to CASSYSSGGGLSYEQYF.

This clonotype was observed a few times. This chain uses TRBV6-1 with TRBJ1-2; D gene ambiguous. V lost 8 bases, J lost 4 bases, and 17 bases lay in between. Germline values: CDR1 MNHNS, CDR2 SASEGT. The CDR3 has 14 amino acids. This chain's CDR3 is CASEPTEISYGYTF. CDR3 coding DNA: TGTGCCAGCGAGCCTACGGAAATCAGCTATGGCTACACCTTC.

This clonotype was picked up many times. V and J are TRBV12-3 or TRBV12-4 and TRBJ1-5; TRBD1 aligns across 9 bases. The CDR3 covers 13 residues. V dropped 6 bases and J dropped 4; count of bases not matched to a gene: 1. This CDR3 is CASRGTGNQPQHF. The CDR3 DNA sequence: TGTGCCAGCAGGGGGACAGGGAATCAGCCCCAGCATTTT.